This T cell receptor beta chain was retrieved from a study of T cells after yellow fever vaccination. Study-level background: When fractions had low cell numbers, they were prepared with SMART-Seq v4 Ultra Low Input. Findings and caveats of the study: Among all clonotypes, a small share was observed in both CD4 and CD8 compartments. Peaking on day 5 versus 15, the secondary response was faster but weaker.

This clonotype has a handful of counts. Antigen unknown. UMIs were added to TCR cDNA along with a universal primer site when it was made by 5'RACE template switching. In TCRdb, the 5' RACE reads were re-called with MiXCR into one record per CDR3 protein. The repertoire holds just under 600,000 distinct CDR3 sequences, with roughly 14% as singletons. V was pared by 8 bases and J by 3 bases, with 11 bases between. The CDR3 extends over 12 amino acids. Germline-derived CDR1 and CDR2 are SGHTA and FQGNSA. The source is a man in his thirties or forties who received the YFV17D yellow fever vaccine. The rearrangement uses TRBV7-2 and TRBJ2-7, with a possible D match to TRBD1 (6 bases). Specimen: PBMCs, collected on the day of the yellow fever booster vaccination. As DNA, the CDR3 is TGTGCCAGCCTTGGACAGAACTACGAGCAGTACTTC. It translates to CASLGQNYEQYF.